These 5 T cell receptor beta chains were sequenced from one sample in a study of T cells after yellow fever vaccination. TCRdb re-called the 5' RACE reads with MiXCR, one entry per CDR3 protein. The sample carries about 110,000 distinct CDR3 sequences, roughly 8.9% recorded once. Here the sequenced sample was CD8+ T cells sorted from PBMCs, taken 45 days after the yellow fever booster vaccination. Receptors were obtained from a man younger than 45 who received the YFV17D yellow fever vaccine.

In regard to this clonotype: Since a much larger clone is just one base distant, this may be a read error. The rearrangement joins TRBV4-3 to TRBJ2-5, with D possibly matching TRBD1 (5 bases). CDR1 and CDR2 (germline): LGHNA, YSLEER. This CDR3 is 14 amino acids long. CDR3 residues: CASSQGRVGETRYF. CDR3 nucleotide sequence: TGCGCCAGCAGCCAAGGCAGGGTTGGAGAGACCCGGTACTTC.

This clonotype was seen repeatedly, ten times or more. The J gene is TRBJ2-3, the V gene TRBV6-5; no reliable D call. CDR3 length: 14 amino acids. Trimming removed 2 bases from V and 2 bases from J, with 8 bases in between. Germline CDR1 and CDR2: MNHEY and SVGAGI. This CDR3 is CASSYLASTDTQYF. The CDR3 nucleotides are TGTGCCAGCAGTTACCTGGCCTCCACAGATACGCAGTATTTT.

The chain joins TRBV29-1 to TRBJ2-6, with D perhaps matching TRBD2 (5 bases). The CDR3 covers 14 residues. Looked up from germline, CDR1 is SQVTM and CDR2 is ANQGSEA. V gave up 4 bases and J gave up 4 bases, with 11 bases separating them. CDR3 sequence: CSVVSGRGANVLTF. The CDR3 nucleotides are TGCAGCGTTGTGTCGGGAAGAGGGGCCAACGTCCTGACTTTC.

This clonotype appeared many times. The chain carries TRBV7-8 and TRBJ2-1; tentatively, D is TRBD2 (6 bases). The CDR3 sequence is 13 residues long. CDR1 and CDR2 from the germline V gene are SGHVS and FQNEAQ. V lost 4 bases to trimming and J lost 7 bases, with 11 bases between them. The CDR3 DNA reads TGTGCCAGCAGCTCGGGACTGTCGAATGAGCAGTTCTTC. It yields the protein CASSSGLSNEQFF.

To note about this clonotype: This sequence may be a read error, since a much larger clone differs from it by one base. The chain carries TRBV7-9 and TRBJ2-1, with 7 nucleotides matching TRBD1. Trimming removed 1 base from V and 8 bases from J; junction bases left unmatched: 14. Germline V lookup: CDR1 SEHNR, CDR2 FQNEAQ (reference sequence). This CDR3 has 17 amino acids. CDR3 bases: TGTGCCAGCAGCTTAGTAGGGTGGCGCAGGGGGAGCCATGAGCAGTTCTTC. As protein: CASSLVGWRRGSHEQFF.